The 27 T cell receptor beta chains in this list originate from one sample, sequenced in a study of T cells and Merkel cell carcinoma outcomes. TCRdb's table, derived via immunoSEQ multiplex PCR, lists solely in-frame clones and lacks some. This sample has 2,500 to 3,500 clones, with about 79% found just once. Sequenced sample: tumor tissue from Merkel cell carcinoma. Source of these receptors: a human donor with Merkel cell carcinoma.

CDR3 bases: TGTGCCAGCAGGGAGAGAGGGGGACTCGGGTCTGGAAACACCATATATTTT. Translating gives CASRERGGLGSGNTIYF. This chain links TRBV7-9 with TRBJ1-3; tentative D call: TRBD1 (6 bases). This CDR3 region has 17 residues. V lost 6 bases and J lost 1, with 19 bases in between. The V gene's germline CDR1 is SEHNR and CDR2 FQNEAQ (reference sequence). The full variable domain, completed using reference TRBV7-9 and TRBJ1-3, is DTGVSQNPRHKITKRGQNVTFRCDPISEHNRLYWYRQTLGQGPEFLTYFQNEAQLEKSRLLSDRFSAERPKGSFSTLEIQRTEQGDSAMYLCASRERGGLGSGNTIYFGEGSWLTVV.

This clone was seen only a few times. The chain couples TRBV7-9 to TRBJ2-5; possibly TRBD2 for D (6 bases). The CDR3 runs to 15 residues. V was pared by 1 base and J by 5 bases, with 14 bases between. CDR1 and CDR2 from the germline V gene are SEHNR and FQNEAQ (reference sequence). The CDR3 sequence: CASSLGGTARETQYF. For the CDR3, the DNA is TGTGCCAGCAGCTTAGGTGGGACTGCCCGGGAGACCCAGTACTTC.

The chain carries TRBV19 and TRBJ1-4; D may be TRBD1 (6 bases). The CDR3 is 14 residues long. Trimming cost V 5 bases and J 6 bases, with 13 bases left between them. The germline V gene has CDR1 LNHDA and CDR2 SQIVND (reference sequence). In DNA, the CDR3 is TGTGCCAGTAGTCGGACAGTATATTATGAAAAACTGTTTTTT. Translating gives CASSRTVYYEKLFF.

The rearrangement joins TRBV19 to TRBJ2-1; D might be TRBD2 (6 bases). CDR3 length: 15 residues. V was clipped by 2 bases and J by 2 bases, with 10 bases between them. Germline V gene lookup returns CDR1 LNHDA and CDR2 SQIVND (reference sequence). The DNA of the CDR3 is TGTGCCAGTAGTATATCGCTAGCGACCTACAATGAGCAGTTCTTC. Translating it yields CASSISLATYNEQFF.

The CDR3 bases are TGTGCCAGCAGCCCGGGGGGAAGGGACACTGAAGCTTTCTTT. It translates to CASSPGGRDTEAFF. The chain has TRBV9 and TRBJ1-1; TRBD1 is a possible D gene (5 bases). Germline V gene sequence: CDR1 SGDLS, CDR2 YYNGEE. Trimming stripped 4 bases from V and 3 bases from J, with 13 bases between. The CDR3 has 14 amino acids. The full variable domain, completed using reference TRBV9 and TRBJ1-1, is DSGVTQTPKHLITATGQRVTLRCSPRSGDLSVYWYQQSLDQGLQFLIQYYNGEERAKGNILERFSAQQFPDLHSELNLSSLELGDSALYFCASSPGGRDTEAFFGQGTRLTVV.

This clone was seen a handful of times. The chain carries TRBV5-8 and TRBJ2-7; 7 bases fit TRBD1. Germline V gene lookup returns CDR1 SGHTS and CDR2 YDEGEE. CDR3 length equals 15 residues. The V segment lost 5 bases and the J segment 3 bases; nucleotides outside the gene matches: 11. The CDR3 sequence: CASRKKGAQGYEQYF. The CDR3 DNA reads TGTGCCAGCAGGAAGAAGGGGGCGCAGGGCTACGAGCAGTACTTC.

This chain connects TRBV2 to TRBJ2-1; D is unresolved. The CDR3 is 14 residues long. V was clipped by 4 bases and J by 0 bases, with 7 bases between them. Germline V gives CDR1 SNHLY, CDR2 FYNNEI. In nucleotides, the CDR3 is TGTGCCAGCAGTGGGGGTAGCTCCTACAATGAGCAGTTCTTC. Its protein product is CASSGGSSYNEQFF.

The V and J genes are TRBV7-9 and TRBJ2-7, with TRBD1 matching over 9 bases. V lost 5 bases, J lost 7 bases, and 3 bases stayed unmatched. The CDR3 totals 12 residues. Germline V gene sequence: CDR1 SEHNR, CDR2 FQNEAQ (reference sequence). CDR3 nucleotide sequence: TGTGCCAGCAGCCGGACAGGGGTTGAGCAGTACTTC. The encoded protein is CASSRTGVEQYF.

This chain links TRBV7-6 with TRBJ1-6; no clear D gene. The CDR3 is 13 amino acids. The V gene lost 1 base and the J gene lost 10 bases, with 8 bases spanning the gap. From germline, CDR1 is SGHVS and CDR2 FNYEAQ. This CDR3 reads CASSLEGNSPLHF. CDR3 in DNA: TGTGCCAGCAGCTTAGAAGGGAACTCACCCCTCCACTTT.

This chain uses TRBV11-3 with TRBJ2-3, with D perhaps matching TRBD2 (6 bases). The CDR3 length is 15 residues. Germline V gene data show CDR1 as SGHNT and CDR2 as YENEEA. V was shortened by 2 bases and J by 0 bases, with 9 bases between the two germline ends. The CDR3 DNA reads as TGTGCCAGCAGCTTATCGGGAGCTAGCACAGATACGCAGTATTTT. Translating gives CASSLSGASTDTQYF.

CDR3 sequence (DNA): TGTGCCAGCAGCCACCCCCCAGACAGGGAAGCTTTCTTT. This sequence encodes CASSHPPDREAFF. J is TRBJ1-1 and V is TRBV6-6, with D perhaps TRBD1 (6 bases). V lost 6 bases and J lost 8, with 16 bases in between. This CDR3 spans 13 amino acids. Per germline, CDR1 MNHNY and CDR2 SVGAGI (reference sequence).

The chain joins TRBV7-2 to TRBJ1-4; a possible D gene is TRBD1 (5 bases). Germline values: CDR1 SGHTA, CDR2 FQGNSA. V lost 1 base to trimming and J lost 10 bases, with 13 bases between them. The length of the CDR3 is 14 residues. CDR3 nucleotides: TGTGCCAGCAGCTTAGAACGGGCAGGGAGAAAACTGTTTTTT. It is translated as CASSLERAGRKLFF.

The CDR3 loop reads CASSHGTLRTTEAFF. CDR3 in DNA: TGTGCCAGTAGCCACGGGACCCTGCGGACCACTGAAGCTTTCTTT. The V and J genes are TRBV5-8 and TRBJ1-1, with D perhaps TRBD1 (5 bases). The V gene's germline CDR1 is SGHTS and CDR2 YDEGEE. The CDR3 loop spans 15 amino acids. Trimming removed 8 bases at V and 4 bases at J, with 21 bases between.

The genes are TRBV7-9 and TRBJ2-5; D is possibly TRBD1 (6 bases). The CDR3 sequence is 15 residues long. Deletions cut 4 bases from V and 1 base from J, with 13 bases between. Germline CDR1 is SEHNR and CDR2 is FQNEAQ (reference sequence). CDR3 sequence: CASSSRDRLQETQYF. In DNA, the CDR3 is TGTGCCAGCAGCTCCCGAGACAGGCTCCAAGAGACCCAGTACTTC.

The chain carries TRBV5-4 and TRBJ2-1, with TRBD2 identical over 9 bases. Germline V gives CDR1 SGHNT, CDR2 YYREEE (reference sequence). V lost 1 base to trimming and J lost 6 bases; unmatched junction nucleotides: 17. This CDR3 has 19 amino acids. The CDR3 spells CASSLTVRGGRGGTNEQFF. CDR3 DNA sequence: TGTGCCAGCAGCTTGACCGTGCGGGGGGGCCGAGGTGGGACCAATGAGCAGTTCTTC.

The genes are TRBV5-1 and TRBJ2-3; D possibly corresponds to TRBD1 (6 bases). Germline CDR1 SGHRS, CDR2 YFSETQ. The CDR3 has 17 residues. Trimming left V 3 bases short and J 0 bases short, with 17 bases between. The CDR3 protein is CASSSLSRGSSTDTQYF. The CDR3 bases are TGCGCCAGCAGCTCACTCTCGAGGGGGTCTAGCACAGATACGCAGTATTTT.

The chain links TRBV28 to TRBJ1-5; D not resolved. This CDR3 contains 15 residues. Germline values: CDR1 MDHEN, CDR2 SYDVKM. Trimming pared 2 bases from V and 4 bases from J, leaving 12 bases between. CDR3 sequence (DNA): TGTGCCAGCAGTTTAGGGTTCCTTAGAAATCAGCCCCAGCATTTT. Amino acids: CASSLGFLRNQPQHF.

CDR3 nucleotides: TGTGCCAGCAGCGTGACTAGTAGCACAGATACGCAGTATTTT. It encodes CASSVTSSTDTQYF. The V gene is TRBV7-9, the J gene TRBJ2-3, with a tentative D call TRBD2 (6 bases). Germline-derived CDR1 and CDR2 are SEHNR and FQNEAQ (reference sequence). Trimming cost V 5 bases and J 0 bases, with 9 bases left between them. This CDR3 region has 14 residues.

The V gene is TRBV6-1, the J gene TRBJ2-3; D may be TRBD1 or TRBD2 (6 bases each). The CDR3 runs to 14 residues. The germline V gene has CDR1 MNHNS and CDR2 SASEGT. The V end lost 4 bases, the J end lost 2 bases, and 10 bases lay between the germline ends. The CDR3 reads CASSVEGVTDTQYF. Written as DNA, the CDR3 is TGTGCCAGCAGTGTGGAGGGGGTCACAGATACGCAGTATTTT.

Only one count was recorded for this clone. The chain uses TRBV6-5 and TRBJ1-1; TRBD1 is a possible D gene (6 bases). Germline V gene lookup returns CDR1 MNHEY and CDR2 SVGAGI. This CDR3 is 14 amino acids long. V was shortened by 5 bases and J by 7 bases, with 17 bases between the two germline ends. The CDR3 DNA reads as TGTGCCAGCAGTAGGTCTCGAGGGGGAGGTGAAGCTTTCTTT. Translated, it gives CASSRSRGGGEAFF.

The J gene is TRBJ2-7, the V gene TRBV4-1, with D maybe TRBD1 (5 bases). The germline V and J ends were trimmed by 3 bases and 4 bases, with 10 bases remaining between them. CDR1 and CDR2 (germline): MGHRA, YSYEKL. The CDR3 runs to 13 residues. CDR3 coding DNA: TGCGCCAGCAGCCAGGCGACAGAATACGAGCAGTACTTC. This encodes CASSQATEYEQYF.

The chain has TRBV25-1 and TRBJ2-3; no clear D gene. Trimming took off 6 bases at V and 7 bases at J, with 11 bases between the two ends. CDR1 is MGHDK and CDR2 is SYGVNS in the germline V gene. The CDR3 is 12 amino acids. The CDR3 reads CASSPLGHTQYF. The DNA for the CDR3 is TGTGCCAGCAGCCCCCTCGGGCATACGCAGTATTTT.

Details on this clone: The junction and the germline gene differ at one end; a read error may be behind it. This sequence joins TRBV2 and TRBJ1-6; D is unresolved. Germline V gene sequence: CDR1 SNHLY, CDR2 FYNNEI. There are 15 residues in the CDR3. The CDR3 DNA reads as TGTACCAGCAGGTTGGGCCTCCCCCAGAGATCACCCCTCCACTTT. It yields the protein CTSRLGLPQRSPLHF. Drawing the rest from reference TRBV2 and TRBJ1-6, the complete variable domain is EPEVTQTPSHQVTQMGQEVILRCVPISNHLYFYWYRQILGQKVEFLVSFYNNEISEKSEIFDDQFSVERPDGSNFTLKIRSTKLEDSAMYFCTSRLGLPQRSPLHFGNGTRLTVT.

DNA for the CDR3: TGTGCCAGCAGCGGGGGAGCGGGGCCCCAAGAGACCCAGTACTTC. It codes for CASSGGAGPQETQYF. The chain is built from TRBV7-9 and TRBJ2-5, with 7 bases matching TRBD2. V shed 5 bases and J 1 base; nucleotides not matched to a gene: 7. CDR1 is SEHNR, CDR2 FQNEAQ, per germline (reference sequence). The CDR3 has 15 amino acids.

Written as DNA, the CDR3 is TGCGCCAGCAGCCAAGATCGAGGCGGGGCATCTAGTGAAAAACTGTTTTTT. Its protein product is CASSQDRGGASSEKLFF. The rearrangement links TRBV4-1 to TRBJ1-4, with a possible D match to TRBD1 (5 bases). CDR1 is MGHRA and CDR2 is YSYEKL in the germline V gene. This CDR3 contains 17 residues. Trimming left V 0 bases short and J 7 bases short, with 18 bases between.

The CDR3 sequence: CASTEEGLRNTIYF. In nucleotides, the CDR3 is TGTGCCAGTACCGAGGAGGGGCTTAGAAACACCATATATTTT. The chain employs TRBV19 and TRBJ1-3, with a tentative D call TRBD1 (5 bases). V gave up 7 bases and J gave up 5 bases, with 15 bases separating them. From germline, CDR1 is LNHDA and CDR2 SQIVND (reference sequence). This CDR3 comprises 14 residues.

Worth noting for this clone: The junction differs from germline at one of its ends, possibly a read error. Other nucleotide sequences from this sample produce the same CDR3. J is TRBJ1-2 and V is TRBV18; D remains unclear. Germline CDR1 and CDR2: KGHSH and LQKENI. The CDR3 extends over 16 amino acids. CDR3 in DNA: TGTGCCAGCTCACCTTCGGCCAGCCCGGGTGGCTATGGTTACACCTTC. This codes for CASSPSASPGGYGYTF.